The entry below gives a single T cell receptor (beta chain) sequence along with its context. Its specific antigen is unknown. One end of the junction does not line up with germline, which may come from a read error. The library was produced with multiplex PCR. These reads were obtained on an Illumina HiSeq 4000. CDR3 regions were amplified by Arm-PCR with iRepertoire HTBI primers to construct TCR beta libraries. Gel purification was performed on PCR products prior to sequencing. The original methods were these. Gene usage analysis of CDR3 amino acid clonotypes relied on the 55 to 80 TRBV and 15 or so TRBJ segments identified across samples. COPE and FqMerger were used to merge filtered high-quality paired reads into contigs. BLAST was used to align contigs to IMGT TRBV, TRBD and TRBJ reference genes, with CDR3 defined following IMGT. Highly expanded clones were defined as clonotypes with a frequency above 0.1%. Repertoire diversity was measured by Shannon entropy, and V-J evenness by the Gini coefficient. A clonotype was considered public if more than one individual shared it. TCRdb reworked the public reads: Q25 trimming with fastp, MiXCR clone assembly, productive beta chains retained. All rows with the same CDR3 protein become a single entry with the most common DNA and genes. The authors' filters were not applied to this entry. The sample has 450,000 to 600,000 distinct CDR3 sequences on record, 15% to 20% of them singletons. The ten largest make up 9% to 15% of the sample.

This sample was taken from a study of regulatory T cells in long-lasting Graves disease (dated by TCRdb to about 2021). Study-wide context: Antithyroid drugs had been taken for less than 3 months by newly diagnosed Graves' disease patients. Peripheral blood TCR sequencing and RNA sequencing compared persistent Graves' disease patients with newly diagnosed Graves' disease patients. The study took place in China and was registered as a clinical trial. A total of 33 samples underwent TCR sequencing, from about 13 patients with persistent Graves' disease and some 20 patients with newly diagnosed Graves' disease. The investigation overall reported the following: Persistent patients shared more public clonotypes among themselves (around 2,500) than newly diagnosed patients did (about 1,000). Peripheral blood alone was examined, since thyroid tissue, which constituted the primary lesion, could not be accessed. Persistent Graves' disease patients showed lower TCR Shannon entropy and fewer highly expanded clones than newly diagnosed patients, suggesting clonal expansion. As a limitation, the authors acknowledged that the small sample size may reduce accuracy. Sequencing and analysis were limited to the TCR beta chain.

The meaning of the sample's time point label: newly diagnosed GD, antithyroid drugs for less than 3 months. For both TCR sequencing and RNA sequencing, RNA was extracted from PBMCs using TRIzol. The diagnosis of Graves' disease was made according to American Thyroid Association guidelines. The patients came from an endocrinology department in Xi'an, China. Each patient gave roughly 10 milliliters of peripheral blood, collected in an EDTA anticoagulant tube. Ficoll Paque Plus density gradient separation was used to isolate PBMCs, and no additional T cell sorting was done. RNA quality was checked with an Agilent 2100 Bioanalyzer and agarose gel, and concentration with a NanoDrop 2000. The same sample was also studied in work on T cells in Graves' hyperthyroidism and ophthalmopathy. As that second paper reports: Stable Graves' hyperthyroidism was defined as the absence of progression to ophthalmopathy over 18 months of follow-up. Hyperthyroidism patients were newly diagnosed, with disease duration under 2 months, and aged 18 to 65 years. Patients with uncontrolled infections, other autoimmune diseases, pregnancy or lactation were excluded. Diagnoses were based on clinical symptoms, serum thyroxine and TRAb, thyroid ultrasound and orbital computed tomography. The TCR CDR3 was subjected to a first round of RT-PCR using the HTBI primer set and the Qiagen OneStep RT-PCR kit. Most expanded thyroid clonotypes (frequency above 0.001) were also detected in blood, a finding suggesting that blood repertoires may reflect thyroid immune responses. Ophthalmopathy was separated from stable hyperthyroidism by a 13 V-J signature model, with about 86% sensitivity and approximately 81% specificity obtained in cross-validation and 80%/75% obtained in testing. In validation, progression to ophthalmopathy was predicted by the model with 70.59% sensitivity and nearly 75% specificity, a median of about 6 months before onset. To identify TCR V-J signatures that set the groups apart, the researchers used a discovery cohort of 100 or so patients, made up of roughly 45 with Graves' ophthalmopathy and some 56 with stable Graves' hyperthyroidism. An independent validation cohort of under 20 hyperthyroidism patients and about 16 patients who later progressed to ophthalmopathy tested prospective prediction of ophthalmopathy. For training and testing, the roughly 93 patients in the discovery cohort were randomly divided in a 7:3 ratio. The study also compared thyroid tissue and blood T-cell repertoires from a handful of Graves' hyperthyroidism patients. Following sampling, methimazole starting at 30 mg daily was given to hyperthyroidism patients, and high-dose intravenous methylprednisolone was given to ophthalmopathy patients. The libraries were constructed in a second round of multiplex PCR and then size-selected and purified. Paired-end sequencing of the libraries was performed with 100 bp reads on an Illumina HiSeq2000. Raw data were processed with SOAPnuke, discarding reads with adapters, uncalled bases, mean Phred below 15, or no exact constant-primer or identifier match. High-quality paired reads were merged with COPE v1.2.5, and unique nucleotide sequences were defined as clonotypes. MiTCR v1.1 was used to align the clonotypes against IMGT TRBV, TRBD and TRBJ reference segments. Analysis was restricted to V-J combinations with a frequency above 0.0001, which covered 98% to 99.2% of repertoires. The TCS score was defined as the ratio of F50 (clonal expansion) to E x V (chaos), calculated using BLOSUM62-based TCRdist between CDR3 peptides within each V-J. Welch's t-statistics and random forest reduced 500 to 650 V-J features to under 15, which were used in a naive Bayes classifier (R e1071). Sample size was not statistically predetermined, and blinding of investigators to group allocation was not performed. The paper reports TCR Vbeta CDR3 sequencing of 130 to 150 peripheral blood samples: some 41 ophthalmopathy, under 80 hyperthyroidism and approximately 17 progressor patients.

Material: peripheral blood mononuclear cells (PBMCs), obtained at new diagnosis, from a patient treated with antithyroid drugs. The TCR originated in a middle-aged man with Graves disease. Donor details come from another sample of the same person, matched by shared clones.

This receptor has the CDR3 CASRYRGARTSGIGINTGEPFF. In nucleotides, the sequence is TGTGCCAGCAGGTACAGGGGGGCAAGGACTAGCGGGATCGGGATCAACACCGGGGAGCCGTTTTTT. This receptor chain uses TRBV2 and TRBJ2-2, and TRBD2 aligns with 12 junction nucleotides. Via the germline V gene, CDR1 is SNHLY and CDR2 FYNNEI. The CDR3 runs 22 amino acids, cysteine and phenylalanine included. The only DNA kept is the CDR3, 66 bases in frame from the first base.